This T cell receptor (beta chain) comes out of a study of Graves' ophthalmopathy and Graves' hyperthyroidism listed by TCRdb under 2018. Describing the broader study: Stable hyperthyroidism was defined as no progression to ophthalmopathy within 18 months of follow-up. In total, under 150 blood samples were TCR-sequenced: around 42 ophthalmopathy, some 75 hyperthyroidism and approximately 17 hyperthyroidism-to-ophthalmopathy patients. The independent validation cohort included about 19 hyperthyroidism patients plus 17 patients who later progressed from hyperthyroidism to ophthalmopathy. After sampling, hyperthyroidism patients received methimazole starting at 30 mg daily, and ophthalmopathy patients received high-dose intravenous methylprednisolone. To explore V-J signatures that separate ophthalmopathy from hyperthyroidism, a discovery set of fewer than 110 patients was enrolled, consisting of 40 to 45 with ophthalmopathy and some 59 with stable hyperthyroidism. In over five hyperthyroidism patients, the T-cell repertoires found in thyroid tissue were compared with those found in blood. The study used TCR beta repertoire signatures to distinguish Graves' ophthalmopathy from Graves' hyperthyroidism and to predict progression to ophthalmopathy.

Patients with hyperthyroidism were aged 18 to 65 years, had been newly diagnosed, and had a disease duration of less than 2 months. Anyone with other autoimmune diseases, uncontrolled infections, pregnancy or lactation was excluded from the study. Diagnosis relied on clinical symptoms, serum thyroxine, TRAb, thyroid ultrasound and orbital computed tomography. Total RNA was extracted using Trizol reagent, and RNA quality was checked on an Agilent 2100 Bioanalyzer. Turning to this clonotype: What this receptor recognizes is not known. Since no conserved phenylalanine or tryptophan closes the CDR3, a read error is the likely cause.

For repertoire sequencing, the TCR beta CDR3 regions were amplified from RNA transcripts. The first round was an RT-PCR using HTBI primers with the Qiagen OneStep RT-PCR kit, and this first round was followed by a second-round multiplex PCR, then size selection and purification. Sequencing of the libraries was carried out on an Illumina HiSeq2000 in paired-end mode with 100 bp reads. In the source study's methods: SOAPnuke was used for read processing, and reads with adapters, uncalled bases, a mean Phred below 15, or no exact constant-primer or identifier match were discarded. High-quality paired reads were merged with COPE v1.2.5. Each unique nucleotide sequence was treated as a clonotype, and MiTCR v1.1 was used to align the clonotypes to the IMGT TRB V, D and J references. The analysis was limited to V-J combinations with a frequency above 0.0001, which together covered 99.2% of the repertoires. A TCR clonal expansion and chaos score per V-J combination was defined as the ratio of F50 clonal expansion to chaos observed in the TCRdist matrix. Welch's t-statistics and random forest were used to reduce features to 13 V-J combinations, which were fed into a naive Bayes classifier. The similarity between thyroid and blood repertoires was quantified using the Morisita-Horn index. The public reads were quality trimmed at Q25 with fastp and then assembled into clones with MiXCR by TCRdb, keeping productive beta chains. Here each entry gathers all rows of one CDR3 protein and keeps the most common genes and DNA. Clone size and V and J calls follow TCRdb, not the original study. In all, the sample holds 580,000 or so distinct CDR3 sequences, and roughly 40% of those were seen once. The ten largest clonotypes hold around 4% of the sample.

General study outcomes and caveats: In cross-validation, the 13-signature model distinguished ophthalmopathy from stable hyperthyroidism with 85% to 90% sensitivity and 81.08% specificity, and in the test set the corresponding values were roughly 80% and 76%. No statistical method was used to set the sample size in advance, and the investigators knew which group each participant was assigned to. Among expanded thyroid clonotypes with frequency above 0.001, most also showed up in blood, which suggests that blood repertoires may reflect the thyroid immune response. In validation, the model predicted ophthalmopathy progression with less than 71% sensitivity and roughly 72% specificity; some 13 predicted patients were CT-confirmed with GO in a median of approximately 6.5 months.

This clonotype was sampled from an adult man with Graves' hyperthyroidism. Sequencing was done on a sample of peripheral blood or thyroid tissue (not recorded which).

The CDR3 protein: CATARELAVSSYEQYL. The DNA sequence follows: TGTGCCACCGCCCGCGAACTAGCGGTCAGCTCCTACGAGCAGTACCTC. Recombination linked TRBV6-1 to TRBJ2-7, with 8 central nucleotides matching TRBD2. The germline V gene provides CDR1 MNHNS and CDR2 SASEGT. V ends up 10 bases short and J 0 bases short, with an unmatched junction base count of 14. The CDR3 totals 16 residues, both ends included. The entry retains the CDR3 DNA only, 48 bases that are in frame from base 1.